A single sample is the source of the 24 T cell receptor beta chains below, sequenced in a study of blood T cell repertoires in COVID-19. The repertoire was sequenced with immunoSEQ multiplex PCR; TCRdb's copy has only in-frame clones and lacks some. Found here are 40,000 to 45,000 clones, about 90% of them singletons; the top ten hold about 12%. Sequencing was carried out using peripheral blood. These receptor sequences come from a human donor in a cohort sampled during active COVID-19.

This rearrangement joins TRBV18 to TRBJ2-3, with D hard to call. Trimming stripped 3 bases from V and 7 bases from J, with 11 bases between. The germline CDR1 and CDR2 sequences are KGHSH and LQKENI. The length of the CDR3 is 13 residues. The CDR3 region is CASSPATRNTQYF. The CDR3 DNA follows: TGTGCCAGCTCACCCGCCACGCGGAATACGCAGTATTTT.

The chain uses TRBV2 and TRBJ2-7; D is possibly TRBD2 (5 bases). Germline values: CDR1 SNHLY, CDR2 FYNNEI. CDR3 size: 13 residues. The V gene lost 7 bases and the J gene lost 3 bases, with 13 bases spanning the gap. CDR3 coding DNA: TGTGCCAGCACAGTAGTAGGGAGCTACGAGCAGTACTTC. Encoded protein: CASTVVGSYEQYF.

V is TRBV5-6 and J is TRBJ1-1, with D unclear. CDR1 is SGHDT and CDR2 is YYEEEE in the germline V gene. Trimming shortened V by 0 bases and J by 8 bases, and 5 bases separated the two germline ends. This CDR3 contains 11 residues. The CDR3 region has the DNA TGTGCCAGCAGCTTGGCACAGGAAGCTTTCTTT. Protein: CASSLAQEAFF.

This clone has a handful of counts. V gene TRBV12-3 or TRBV12-4 combines with J gene TRBJ1-1, with TRBD1 matching over 7 bases. The CDR3 consists of 13 residues. V lost 5 bases, J lost 7 bases, and 7 bases stayed unmatched. The CDR3 region is CASSQNQGVEAFF. CDR3 sequence (DNA): TGTGCCAGCAGTCAAAACCAGGGGGTTGAAGCTTTCTTT.

This chain links TRBV29-1 with TRBJ2-3, with 9 bases lining up with TRBD1. The J segment lost 1 base and the V segment lost 7 bases, leaving 3 bases of the junction unmatched. CDR3 length: 13 residues. CDR1 and CDR2 from the germline V gene are SQVTM and ANQGSEA. In DNA form, the CDR3 reads TGCAGCGGCCGGGACAGGGGCACAGATACGCAGTATTTT. Translation: CSGRDRGTDTQYF.

The gene calls are TRBV6-6 and TRBJ2-3; D not resolved. The CDR3 runs to 13 residues. Per the germline V gene, CDR1 is MNHNY and CDR2 is SVGAGI (reference sequence). V dropped 10 bases and J dropped 5 bases, with 16 bases sitting between them. CDR3 loop: CATRRNQVDTQYF. The CDR3 DNA reads as TGTGCCACAAGGAGAAATCAAGTAGATACGCAGTATTTT.

The chain couples TRBV9 to TRBJ2-3; D uncertain. V was shortened by 0 bases and J by 2 bases, with 10 bases between the two germline ends. CDR3 length equals 15 residues. CDR1 and CDR2 (germline): SGDLS, YYNGEE. The CDR3 loop reads CASSVAILLTDTQYF. CDR3 in DNA: TGTGCCAGCAGCGTAGCTATACTGCTCACAGATACGCAGTATTTT.

The chain employs TRBV27 and TRBJ1-6; unclear D gene. Per germline, CDR1 MNHEY and CDR2 SMNVEV (reference sequence). V lost 5 bases to trimming and J lost 11 bases, with 19 bases between them. The CDR3 runs 15 residues. In DNA, the CDR3 is TGTGCCAGCAGTCAAATGGGCCTGGCCTCTCCACCCCTCCACTTT. This gives the protein CASSQMGLASPPLHF.

This clone was seen a single time. Here the CDR3 reads CASSEQAGGGEQYF. The CDR3 DNA reads as TGTGCCAGCAGTGAACAAGCGGGAGGGGGTGAGCAGTACTTC. The chain links TRBV6-4 to TRBJ2-7; 10 bases map to TRBD2. Germline lookup yields CDR1 MRHNA and CDR2 SNTAGT. The CDR3 length is 14 residues. After removal of 3 bases from V and 7 bases from J, the junction contained 6 bases not matched to a gene.

This chain joins TRBV6-2 or TRBV6-3 and TRBJ2-7, with 7 bases identical to TRBD1. The CDR3 covers 14 residues. J was trimmed by 2 bases and V by 5 bases; bases with no gene match: 6. Looked up from germline, CDR1 is MNHEY and CDR2 is SVGEGT. The DNA of the CDR3 is TGTGCCAGCAGTGGGACAGCCAATCCCTACGAGCAGTACTTC. Amino acid sequence: CASSGTANPYEQYF.

This sequence joins TRBV5-5 and TRBJ2-7; TRBD1 aligns across 9 bases. This CDR3 spans 15 amino acids. Germline V gene sequence: CDR1 SGHKS, CDR2 YYEKEE (reference sequence). J gave up 3 bases and V 4 bases, and 8 bases lay outside the gene matches. CDR3 region: CASSQTGTGIYEQYF. CDR3 nucleotides: TGTGCCAGCAGCCAGACCGGGACAGGGATCTACGAGCAGTACTTC.

This chain connects TRBV15 to TRBJ2-7, with D maybe TRBD2 (6 bases). CDR3 length: 15 amino acids. The V end was cut by 0 bases, the J end by 2 bases, with 11 bases between. The V gene's germline CDR1 is LNHNV and CDR2 YYDKDF (reference sequence). The CDR3 DNA reads TGTGCCACCAGCAGAGATGGTGGGAGGACCTACGAGCAGTACTTC. It is translated as CATSRDGGRTYEQYF.

The chain uses TRBV5-1 and TRBJ2-7, with a possible D match to TRBD2 (5 bases). CDR1 and CDR2 (germline): SGHRS, YFSETQ. CDR3 length equals 14 residues. Trimming removed 1 base from V and 1 base from J, with 9 bases in between. DNA of the CDR3: TGCGCCAGCAGCTTGAGGAGGTTTTCCTACGAGCAGTACTTC. Its protein is CASSLRRFSYEQYF. The full variable domain, completed using reference TRBV5-1 and TRBJ2-7, is KAGVTQTPRYLIKTRGQQVTLSCSPISGHRSVSWYQQTPGQGLQFLFEYFSETQRNKGNFPGRFSGRQFSNSRSEMNVSTLELGDSALYLCASSLRRFSYEQYFGPGTRLTVT.

The gene calls are TRBV29-1 and TRBJ2-1, with D perhaps matching TRBD1 (5 bases). The CDR3 runs 14 residues. Germline-derived CDR1 and CDR2 are SQVTM and ANQGSEA. DNA of the CDR3: TGCAGTGCTCGTCAGGGTCCAGGTAGGAATGAGCAGTTCTTC. Protein sequence: CSARQGPGRNEQFF.

CDR3 in DNA: TGTGCCAGTGGGGCAGAGAAGAATTCACCCCTCCACTTT. It encodes CASGAEKNSPLHF. The chain employs TRBV19 and TRBJ1-6, with D possibly TRBD1 on 5 matching bases. The CDR3 is 13 amino acids. The germline CDR1 and CDR2 sequences are LNHDA and SQIVND (reference sequence). V was trimmed by 8 bases and J by 7 bases, leaving 12 bases between them. The entire variable domain, with the rest obtained from reference TRBV19 and TRBJ1-6, is as follows: DGGITQSPKYLFRKEGQNVTLSCEQNLNHDAMYWYRQDPGQGLRLIYYSQIVNDFQKGDIAEGYSVSREKKESFPLTVTSAQKNPTAFYLCASGAEKNSPLHFGNGTRLTVT.

This chain uses TRBV11-1 with TRBJ1-1; possibly TRBD1 for D (5 bases). CDR1 SGHAT and CDR2 FQDESV come from the germline V gene (reference sequence). Trimming cost V 5 bases and J 2 bases, with 18 bases left between them. This CDR3 region has 16 residues. The CDR3 DNA follows: TGTGCCAGCAGCCGACGAGAACAGACAGCTAACACTGAAGCTTTCTTT. As protein: CASSRREQTANTEAFF.

The genes are TRBV29-1 and TRBJ2-3; D is perhaps TRBD2 (5 bases). The CDR3 spans 14 residues. The germline V gene has CDR1 SQVTM and CDR2 ANQGSEA. V was trimmed by 5 bases and J by 4 bases, leaving 16 bases between them. The CDR3 loop is CSVPAGLGSDTQYF. As DNA, the CDR3 is TGCAGCGTTCCCGCAGGACTGGGATCAGATACGCAGTATTTT.

The genes are TRBV3-1 (or the pseudogene TRBV3-2) and TRBJ1-1, with D perhaps matching TRBD1 (5 bases). The CDR3 loop spans 17 amino acids. Looked up from germline, CDR1 is LGHDT and CDR2 is YNNKEL (reference sequence). Trimming removed 2 bases from V and 1 base from J, with 17 bases in between. CDR3 residues: CASSQNRSGGKNTEAFF. CDR3 in DNA: TGTGCCAGCAGCCAAAACCGGTCCGGGGGGAAGAACACTGAAGCTTTCTTT.

The genes are TRBV24-1 and TRBJ1-2, with 10 bases identical to TRBD1. CDR3 length: 14 amino acids. V shed 4 bases and J 7 bases; nucleotides not matched to a gene: 5. CDR1 and CDR2 from the germline V gene are KGHDR and SFDVKD. The CDR3 sequence is CATSEGTGAGGYTF. As DNA, the CDR3 is TGTGCCACCAGTGAGGGGACAGGGGCGGGTGGCTACACCTTC.

The chain uses TRBV2 and TRBJ2-5; possible D gene TRBD2, 6 bases. The ends were cut back, 9 bases at V and 1 base at J, with 15 bases in the middle. CDR1 and CDR2 (germline): SNHLY, FYNNEI. The CDR3 runs 14 residues. The chain's CDR3 is CASLLLASQETQYF. The CDR3 nucleotides are TGTGCCAGTCTCCTACTAGCATCCCAAGAGACCCAGTACTTC. The full variable domain, its missing parts supplied by reference TRBV2 and TRBJ2-5, is EPEVTQTPSHQVTQMGQEVILRCVPISNHLYFYWYRQILGQKVEFLVSFYNNEISEKSEIFDDQFSVERPDGSNFTLKIRSTKLEDSAMYFCASLLLASQETQYFGPGTRLLVL.

The rearrangement uses TRBV5-1 and TRBJ1-4; D gene unclear. Per the germline V gene, CDR1 is SGHRS and CDR2 is YFSETQ. The V and J ends lost 0 bases and 8 bases respectively, with 11 bases between them. This CDR3 has 14 residues. For the CDR3, the DNA is TGCGCCAGCAGCTTGGCAGGAGGTCCAGAAAAACTGTTTTTT. Translating it yields CASSLAGGPEKLFF.

V is TRBV28 and J is TRBJ2-7, with TRBD2 identical over 10 bases. The CDR3 covers 15 residues. Losses at the gene ends were 6 bases for V and 2 bases for J; bases not matched to a gene: 7. Per the germline V gene, CDR1 is MDHEN and CDR2 is SYDVKM. CDR3 DNA: TGTGCCAGCAGCAAACTAGCGGGAAGCACCTACGAGCAGTACTTC. Protein sequence: CASSKLAGSTYEQYF.

V is TRBV6-1 and J is TRBJ2-5; D is unclear. The CDR3 length is 12 residues. V was clipped by 3 bases and J by 1 base, with 3 bases between them. CDR1 is MNHNS and CDR2 is SASEGT in the germline V gene. The CDR3 region is CASSERQETQYF. In nucleotides, the CDR3 is TGTGCCAGCAGTGAGCGCCAAGAGACCCAGTACTTC.

The CDR3: CSASDGSNEQFF. The CDR3 region has the DNA TGCAGTGCTAGTGACGGTAGTAATGAGCAGTTCTTC. The chain uses TRBV20-1 and TRBJ2-1; D unclear. V lost 3 bases, J lost 7 bases, and 10 bases lay in between. The germline V gene has CDR1 DFQATT and CDR2 SNEGSKA (reference sequence). The CDR3 runs 12 residues.